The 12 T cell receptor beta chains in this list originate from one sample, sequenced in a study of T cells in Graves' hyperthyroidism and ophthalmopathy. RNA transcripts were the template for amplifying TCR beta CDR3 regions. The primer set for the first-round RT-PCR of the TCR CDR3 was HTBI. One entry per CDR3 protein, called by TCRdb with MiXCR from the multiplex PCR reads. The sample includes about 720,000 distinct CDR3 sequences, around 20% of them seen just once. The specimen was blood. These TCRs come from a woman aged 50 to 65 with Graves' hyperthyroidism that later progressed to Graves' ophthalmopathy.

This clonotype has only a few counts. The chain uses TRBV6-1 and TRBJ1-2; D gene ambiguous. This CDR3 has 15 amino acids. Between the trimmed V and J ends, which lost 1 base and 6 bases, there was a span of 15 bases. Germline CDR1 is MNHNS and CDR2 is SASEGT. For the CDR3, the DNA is TGTGCCAGCAGTGAAGGGGTAGGCCACTGGGATGGCTACACCTTC. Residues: CASSEGVGHWDGYTF.

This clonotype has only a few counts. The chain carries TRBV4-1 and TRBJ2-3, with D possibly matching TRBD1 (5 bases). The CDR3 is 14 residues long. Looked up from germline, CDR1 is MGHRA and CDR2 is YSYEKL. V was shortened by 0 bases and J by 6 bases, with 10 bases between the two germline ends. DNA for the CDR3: TGCGCCAGCAGCCAAGATGTAAGGGGCGATACGCAGTATTTT. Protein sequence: CASSQDVRGDTQYF.

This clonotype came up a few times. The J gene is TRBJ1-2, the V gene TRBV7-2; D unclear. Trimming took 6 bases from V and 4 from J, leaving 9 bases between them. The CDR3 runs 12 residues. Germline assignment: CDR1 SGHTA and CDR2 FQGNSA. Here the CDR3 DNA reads TGTGCCAGCAGACCGATGGGCTATGGCTACACCTTC. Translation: CASRPMGYGYTF.

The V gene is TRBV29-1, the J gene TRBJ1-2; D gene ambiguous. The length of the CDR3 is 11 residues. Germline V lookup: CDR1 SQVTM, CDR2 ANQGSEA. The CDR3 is CNTLGESGYTF. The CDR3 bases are TGCAACACACTTGGGGAGAGCGGCTACACCTTC.

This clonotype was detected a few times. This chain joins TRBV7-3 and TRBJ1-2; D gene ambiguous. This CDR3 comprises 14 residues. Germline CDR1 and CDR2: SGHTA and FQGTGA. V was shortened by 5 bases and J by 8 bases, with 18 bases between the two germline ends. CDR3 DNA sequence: TGTGCCAGCAGCATAATTAGGGTCTGCGGGGGCTACACCTTC. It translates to CASSIIRVCGGYTF. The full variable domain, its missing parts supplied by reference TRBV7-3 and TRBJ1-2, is GAGVSQTPSNKVTEKGKYVELRCDPISGHTALYWYRQSLGQGPEFLIYFQGTGAADDSGLPNDRFFAVRPEGSVSTLKIQRTERGDSAVYLCASSIIRVCGGYTFGSGTRLTVV.

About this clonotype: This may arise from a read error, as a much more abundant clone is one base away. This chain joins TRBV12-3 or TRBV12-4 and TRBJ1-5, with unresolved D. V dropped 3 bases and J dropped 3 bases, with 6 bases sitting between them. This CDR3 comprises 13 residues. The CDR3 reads CASSFTDNQPQHF. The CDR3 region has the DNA TGTGCCAGCAGTTTTACAGACAATCAGCCCCAGCATTTT.

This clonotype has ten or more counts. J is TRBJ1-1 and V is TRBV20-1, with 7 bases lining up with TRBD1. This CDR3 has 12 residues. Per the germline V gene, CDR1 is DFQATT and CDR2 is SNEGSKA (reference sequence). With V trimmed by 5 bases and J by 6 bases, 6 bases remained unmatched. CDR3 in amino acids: CSAWTGGAEAFF. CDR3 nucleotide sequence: TGCAGTGCTTGGACAGGAGGGGCTGAAGCTTTCTTT.

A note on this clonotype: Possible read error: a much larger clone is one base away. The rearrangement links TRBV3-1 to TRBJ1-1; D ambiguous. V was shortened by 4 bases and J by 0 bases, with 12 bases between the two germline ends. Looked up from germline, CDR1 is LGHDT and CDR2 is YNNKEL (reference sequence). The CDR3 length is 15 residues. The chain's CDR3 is CASSREGLMNTEAFF. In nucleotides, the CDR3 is TGTGCCAGCAGCCGAGAAGGGCTCATGAACACTGAAGCTTTCTTT.

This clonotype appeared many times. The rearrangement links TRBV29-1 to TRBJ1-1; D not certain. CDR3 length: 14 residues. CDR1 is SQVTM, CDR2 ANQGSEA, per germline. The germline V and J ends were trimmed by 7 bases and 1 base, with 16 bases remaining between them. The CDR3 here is CSGAQAAENTEAFF. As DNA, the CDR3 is TGCAGCGGGGCTCAAGCAGCGGAGAACACTGAAGCTTTCTTT.

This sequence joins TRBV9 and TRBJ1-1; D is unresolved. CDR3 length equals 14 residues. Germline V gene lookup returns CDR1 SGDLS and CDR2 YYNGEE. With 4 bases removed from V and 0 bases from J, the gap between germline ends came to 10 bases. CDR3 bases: TGTGCCAGCAGCCCCGACTTGATGAACACTGAAGCTTTCTTT. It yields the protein CASSPDLMNTEAFF.

Here the CDR3 reads CSVARGGGSYNEQFF. Here the CDR3 DNA reads TGCAGCGTGGCCCGGGGGGGGGGCTCCTACAATGAGCAGTTCTTC. The chain is built from TRBV29-1 and TRBJ2-1; TRBD2 matches 8 bases. From germline, CDR1 is SQVTM and CDR2 ANQGSEA. CDR3 size: 15 residues. Unmatched junction bases numbered 7, after V lost 6 bases and J lost 0 bases.

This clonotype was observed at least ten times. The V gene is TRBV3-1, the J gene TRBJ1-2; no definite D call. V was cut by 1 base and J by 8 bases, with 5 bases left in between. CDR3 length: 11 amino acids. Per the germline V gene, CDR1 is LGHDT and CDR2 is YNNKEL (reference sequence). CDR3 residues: CASSQAQGYTF. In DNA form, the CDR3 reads TGTGCCAGCAGCCAAGCACAGGGCTACACCTTC.